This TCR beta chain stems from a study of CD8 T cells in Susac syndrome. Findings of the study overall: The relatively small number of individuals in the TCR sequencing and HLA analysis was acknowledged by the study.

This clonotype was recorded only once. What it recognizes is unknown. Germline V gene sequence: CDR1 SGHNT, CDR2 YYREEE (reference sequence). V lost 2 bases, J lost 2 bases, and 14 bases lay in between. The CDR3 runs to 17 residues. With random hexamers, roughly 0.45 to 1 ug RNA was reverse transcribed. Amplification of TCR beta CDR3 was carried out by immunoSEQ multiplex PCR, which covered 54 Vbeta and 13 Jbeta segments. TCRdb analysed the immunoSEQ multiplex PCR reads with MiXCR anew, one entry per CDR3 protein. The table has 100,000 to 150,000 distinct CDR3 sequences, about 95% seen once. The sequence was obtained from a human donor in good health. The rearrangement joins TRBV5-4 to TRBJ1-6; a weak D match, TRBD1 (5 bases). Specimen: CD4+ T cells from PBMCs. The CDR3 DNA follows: TGTGCCAGCAGCTTAGGAGGGGAAGTCGCCTATAATTCACCCCTCCACTTT. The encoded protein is CASSLGGEVAYNSPLHF.